These T cell receptor beta chains were read from a single sample in a study of blood T cell repertoires in COVID-19. Produced via immunoSEQ multiplex PCR; TCRdb's table is partial and in-frame only. The table includes 320,000 or so clones, roughly 85% detected once. Sequencing was performed on PBMCs or T cells enriched from blood (not recorded which). The receptor source for this set is a woman in her twenties or thirties who had been exposed to COVID-19. Both conserved end residues are part of each CDR3. Rows give clone size only sometimes, using once, few, many, or a class for an expanded clone.

clone_size j_call v_call cdr3_aa
. TRBJ1-5 TRBV4-2 CASSLRDTAVDPQHF
. TRBJ2-3 TRBV7-3 CASSGSLTDTQYF
. TRBJ1-5 TRBV10-3 CAISVKQEIQPQHF
once TRBJ1-5 TRBV2 CASSVQGFGQPQHF
. TRBJ2-1 TRBV28 CASSTLAAGEDEQFF
. TRBJ1-3 TRBV11-2 CASSFGETTGNTIYF
. TRBJ1-4 TRBV7-2 CASSLGPYNEKLFF
. TRBJ1-1 TRBV6-5 CASTPGGTTEAFF
. TRBJ2-3 TRBV5-4 CASSLGGSGSGTDTQYF
. TRBJ1-3 TRBV24-1 CATSDLPGGSSGNTIYF
. TRBJ2-1 TRBV3-1/TRBV3-2 CASSRSGESNEQFF
. TRBJ2-3 TRBV9 CASSLIPGTSSDTQYF
. TRBJ2-1 TRBV6-5 CASSSAGNEQFF
. TRBJ1-5 TRBV5-1 CASSTGLNSNQPQHF
. TRBJ2-1 TRBV19 CASKGVHNEQFF
. TRBJ2-2 TRBV9 CASSVSGTSNTGELFF
. TRBJ1-2 TRBV27 CASRAQGSYGYTF
. TRBJ2-5 TRBV14 CASSQGLEETQYF
. TRBJ2-6 TRBV7-9 CASSIPPGQPGAGANVLTF
. TRBJ2-3 TRBV19 CASISGTGETDTQYF
. TRBJ1-2 TRBV18 CASSPSDRGDGYTF
. TRBJ2-7 TRBV10-3 CAISEGGVAYEQYF
. TRBJ1-1 TRBV19 CASSIGRSNTEAFF
. TRBJ1-5 TRBV28 CASTLFRGGLRPQPQHF
. TRBJ1-1 TRBV5-4 CASSFEEGNTEAFF
. TRBJ2-3 TRBV27 CASSQGDPDTQYF
once TRBJ2-1 TRBV6-5 CASSPRTSINNEQFF
. TRBJ1-1 TRBV6-5 CASSADTPTEAFF
. TRBJ2-1 TRBV28 CASSFRGIGVQFF
once TRBJ2-1 TRBV30 CACEGSGSGEQFF
. TRBJ2-3 TRBV24-1 CATSDSAGVTDTQYF
. TRBJ2-5 TRBV30 CAWSGLATQETQYF
. TRBJ1-5 TRBV12-3/TRBV12-4 CASSWDSNQPQHF
. TRBJ1-6 TRBV28 CASSFEVAYNSPLHF
few TRBJ1-5 TRBV6-5 CASSLRGFNQPQHF
. TRBJ1-1 TRBV4-1 CASSRQGNTEAFF
. TRBJ2-5 TRBV5-1 CASSAEDRGLEETQYF
. TRBJ1-4 TRBV5-6 CASSDRGSKMKILFF
. TRBJ2-3 TRBV15 CATSFRLAFTDTQYF
. TRBJ1-4 TRBV2 CASSDRALEKLFF
few TRBJ2-1 TRBV11-1 CASTPQRASSYNEQFF
. TRBJ2-2 TRBV7-3 CASRVGLAEAGELFF
once TRBJ1-2 TRBV28 CASSLGGEGWYGYTF
. TRBJ1-2 TRBV6-5 CASSYSSAGAGGYTF
. TRBJ1-1 TRBV30 CAWSVLGASTEAFF